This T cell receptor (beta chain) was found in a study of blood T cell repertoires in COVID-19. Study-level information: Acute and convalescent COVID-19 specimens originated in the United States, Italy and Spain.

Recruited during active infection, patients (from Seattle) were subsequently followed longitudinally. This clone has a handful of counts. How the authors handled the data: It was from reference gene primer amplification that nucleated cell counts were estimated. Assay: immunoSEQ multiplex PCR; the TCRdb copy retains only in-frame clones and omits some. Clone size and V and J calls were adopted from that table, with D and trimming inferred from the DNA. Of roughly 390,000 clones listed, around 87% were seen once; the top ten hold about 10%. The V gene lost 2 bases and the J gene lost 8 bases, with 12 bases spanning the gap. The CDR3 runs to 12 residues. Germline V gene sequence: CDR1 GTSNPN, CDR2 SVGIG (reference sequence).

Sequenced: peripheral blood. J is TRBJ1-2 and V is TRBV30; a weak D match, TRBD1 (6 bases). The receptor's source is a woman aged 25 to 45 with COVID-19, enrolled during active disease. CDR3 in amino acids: CAWSSGVGGYTF. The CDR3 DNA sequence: TGTGCCTGGAGTTCAGGGGTGGGCGGCTACACCTTC. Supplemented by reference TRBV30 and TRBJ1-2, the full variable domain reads SQTIHQWPATLVQPVGSPLSLECTVEGTSNPNLYWYRQAAGRGLQLLFYSVGIGQISSEVPQNLSASRPQDRQFILSSKKLLLSDSGFYLCAWSSGVGGYTFGSGTRLTVV.